The rows below give T cell receptor beta chains drawn from one sample of a study of CD8 T cells in Susac syndrome. Using its own MiXCR run on the immunoSEQ multiplex PCR reads, TCRdb lists one record per CDR3 protein. The sample yields more than 200,000 distinct CDR3 sequences, roughly 93% seen once. The sample was CD4+ T cells from PBMCs. All receptors derive from a human donor with Susac syndrome. The CDR3 runs from the conserved cysteine through the conserved F or W. D genes are given only for firm matches. Not all rows give a size; the values are once, few, many and, for expanded clones, a class.

j_gene	d_gene	abundance	v_gene	len	CDR3nt	CDR3aa
TRBJ1-2	-	-	TRBV5-4	14	TGTGCCAGCAGCTCCCCTGCGGGGTGGGATGGCTACACCTTC	CASSSPAGWDGYTF
TRBJ1-4	-	-	TRBV29-1	13	TGCAGCGCCCGCAGGGATGAGAATGAAAAACTGTTTTTT	CSARRDENEKLFF
TRBJ2-2	-	-	TRBV29-1	13	TGCAGCGTTGTTTTATCCAACACCGGGGAGCTGTTTTTT	CSVVLSNTGELFF
TRBJ1-2	-	-	TRBV6-5	15	TGTGCCAGCAGTTCTCTCTCTGGGTTAGCCTATGGCTACACCTTC	CASSSLSGLAYGYTF
TRBJ2-1	-	-	TRBV7-2	13	TGTGCCAGCAGCCAGGAGGAGGCGGGTGAGCAGTTCTTC	CASSQEEAGEQFF
TRBJ2-3	-	-	TRBV4-3	14	TGCGCCAGCAGCCATTCCACCGGGACAGATACGCAGTATTTT	CASSHSTGTDTQYF
TRBJ2-5	-	once	TRBV20-1	13	TGCAGTGCTAGATCGGGACTCCTGCAGGCCCAGTACTTC	CSARSGLLQAQYF
TRBJ1-5	-	once	TRBV30	16	TGTGCCTGGAGTCCAAGTAGGGGAGTTGGCAATCAGCCCCAGCATTTT	CAWSPSRGVGNQPQHF
TRBJ2-3	-	-	TRBV11-1	18	TGTGCCAGCAGCTTAGAATACGGGTTTGCGTCTAGCACAGATACGCAGTATTTT	CASSLEYGFASSTDTQYF
TRBJ1-1	-	-	TRBV30	12	TGTGCCGCTATTAAGCGAGGGACTGAAGCTTTCTTT	CAAIKRGTEAFF
TRBJ2-2	TRBD1	-	TRBV9	15	TGTGCCAGCAGCGGATCGACAGGGGAGAGCGGGGAGCTGTTTTTT	CASSGSTGESGELFF
TRBJ2-7	-	-	TRBV20-1	14	TGCAGTGCTCCACCGGACCCTCCCCGCTACGAGCAGTACTTC	CSAPPDPPRYEQYF
TRBJ1-1	TRBD1	-	TRBV9	16	TGTGCCAGCAGCGTCGGGACAGGGAGAGGGAACACTGAAGCTTTCTTT	CASSVGTGRGNTEAFF
TRBJ1-5	-	-	TRBV18	15	TGTGCCAGCTCACCACCGGCAGGGGAAGATCAGCCCCAGCATTTT	CASSPPAGEDQPQHF
TRBJ1-1	TRBD1	once	TRBV5-1	13	TGCGCCAGCAGCTTATTAGGACAGGGTGAAGCTTTCTTT	CASSLLGQGEAFF
TRBJ1-1	TRBD1	-	TRBV7-2	15	TGTGCCAGCAGCTTCGGTGGACAGGGGAACACTGAAGCTTTCTTT	CASSFGGQGNTEAFF
TRBJ2-3	TRBD1	-	TRBV4-2	17	TGTGCCAGCAGCCAAGCTTACGGACAGGGACTCACAGATACGCAGTATTTT	CASSQAYGQGLTDTQYF
TRBJ2-7	-	-	TRBV18	16	TGTGCCAGCTCACCACCGAGCAGGGCCAGCTCCTACGAGCAGTACTTC	CASSPPSRASSYEQYF
TRBJ1-1	-	-	TRBV5-1	12	TGTGCCAGCAGTTTACAGAACACTGAAGCTTTCTTT	CASSLQNTEAFF
TRBJ2-5	TRBD1	-	TRBV25-1	15	TGTGCCAGCAGTGACCGCAGACAGGGTGGGCAGACCCAGTACTTC	CASSDRRQGGQTQYF
TRBJ1-6	TRBD1	-	TRBV7-2	17	TGTGCCAGCAGCCCCGTAGGGGCAGGGGGATATAATTCACCCCTCCACTTT	CASSPVGAGGYNSPLHF
TRBJ2-7	TRBD2	-	TRBV11-2	17	TGTGCCAGCAGCTTAGGGGGACTAGCGGATTTCGGTTACGAGCAGTACTTC	CASSLGGLADFGYEQYF
TRBJ2-7	TRBD2	-	TRBV7-2	14	TGTGCCAGCAGCTTCGGCGGGGGATCCTACGAGCAGTACTTC	CASSFGGGSYEQYF
TRBJ1-1	-	-	TRBV19	14	TGTGCCAGTAGTATAGTCGACGGAAACACTGAAGCTTTCTTT	CASSIVDGNTEAFF
TRBJ2-2	TRBD1	once	TRBV3-1	16	TGTGCCAGCAGCCAGTGGGGACAGGGACTCACCGGGGAGCTGTTTTTT	CASSQWGQGLTGELFF
TRBJ2-2	-	-	TRBV20-1	17	TGCAGTGCCGATAGCAGAAGGGGGGATCTTAACACCGGGGAGCTGTTTTTT	CSADSRRGDLNTGELFF
TRBJ1-5	-	-	TRBV30	16	TGTGCCTGGAGTCCTGCCCGGAGGGGGAGCAATCAGCCCCAGCATTTT	CAWSPARRGSNQPQHF
TRBJ2-5	-	-	TRBV5-1	13	TGCGCCAGCAGCTTAAGGGATGCAGAGACCCAGTACTTC	CASSLRDAETQYF
TRBJ2-3	-	-	TRBV13	14	TGTGCCAGCAGCTTCTGGACAGGCACAGATACGCAGTATTTT	CASSFWTGTDTQYF
TRBJ2-3	-	-	TRBV4-3	15	TGCGCCAGCAGCCAAGCGGGCGGGGGCACAGATACGCAGTATTTT	CASSQAGGGTDTQYF
TRBJ1-5	TRBD1	-	TRBV4-2	15	TGTGCCAGCAGCCACGGGGGACAGGAGAATCAGCCCCAGCATTTT	CASSHGGQENQPQHF
TRBJ2-6	TRBD1	-	TRBV9	17	TGTGCCAGCAGCCCGGGACAGGGACGGACTGGGGCCAACGTCCTGACTTTC	CASSPGQGRTGANVLTF
TRBJ1-2	-	-	TRBV30	11	TGTGCCTGGGGAGGCGTTGGCCGCTACACCTTC	CAWGGVGRYTF
TRBJ2-7	TRBD1	-	TRBV7-3	13	TGTGCCAGCAGCTTATCGGGACAGTACGAGCAGTACTTC	CASSLSGQYEQYF
TRBJ1-3	TRBD1	-	TRBV29-1	14	TGCAGCGTTGAACAGGGGGCGTCTGGAAACACCATATATTTT	CSVEQGASGNTIYF
TRBJ2-5	-	-	TRBV20-1	12	TGCAGTGCTAGCCCAGAACAAGAGACCCAGTACTTC	CSASPEQETQYF
TRBJ1-1	-	-	TRBV30	13	TGTGCCTGGACGTTTGACCGGAACACTGAAGCTTTCTTT	CAWTFDRNTEAFF
TRBJ1-1	TRBD1	-	TRBV19	14	TGTGCCAGTATTCAGGGGGACCTGGGGACTGAAGCTTTCTTT	CASIQGDLGTEAFF
TRBJ1-1	-	-	TRBV12-3/TRBV12-4	15	TGTGCCAGCAGTTTGGCGGGACTCAGGAACACTGAAGCTTTCTTT	CASSLAGLRNTEAFF
TRBJ2-1	-	-	TRBV12-3/TRBV12-4	12	TGTGCCAGCAGCAACGCAGACAATGAGCAGTTCTTC	CASSNADNEQFF
TRBJ2-1	-	once	TRBV25-1	12	TGTGCCAGCAGTGAAGGCGCGGGAGAGCAGTTCTTC	CASSEGAGEQFF
TRBJ1-5	TRBD1	-	TRBV30	13	TGTGCCTGGGACGGGACAGAGAATCAGCCCCAGCATTTT	CAWDGTENQPQHF
TRBJ1-1	-	-	TRBV7-2	13	TGTGCCAGCAGCTTAGCGGACAACACTGAAGCTTTCTTT	CASSLADNTEAFF
TRBJ2-2	-	-	TRBV5-4	15	TGTGCCAGCAGCTTGGATCCTTCATCTTCCGGGGAGCTGTTTTTT	CASSLDPSSSGELFF
TRBJ2-1	-	-	TRBV19	15	TGTGCCAGTAGTATAACCGGGGGTACCTACAATGAGCAGTTCTTC	CASSITGGTYNEQFF
TRBJ2-7	-	-	TRBV7-2	14	TGTGCCAGCAGCCTCCGGGCGAGGGTTTACGAGCAGTACTTC	CASSLRARVYEQYF
TRBJ1-2	-	few	TRBV12-3/TRBV12-4	13	TGTGCCAGCAGTTTAACAGGGAACTATGGCTACACCTTC	CASSLTGNYGYTF
TRBJ2-7	-	-	TRBV5-6	15	TGTGCCAGCAGCTTGAGGTTACAGGTGGGGTACGAGCAGTACTTC	CASSLRLQVGYEQYF
TRBJ1-2	-	-	TRBV7-3	14	TGTGCCAGCAGCTCGGGGGGGGCCTTAGACGGCTACACCTTC	CASSSGGALDGYTF
TRBJ2-5	-	-	TRBV3-1	15	TGTGCCAGCAGCCAAGAACCAGGGGACCAAGAGACCCAGTACTTC	CASSQEPGDQETQYF
TRBJ1-1	TRBD1	-	TRBV7-6	15	TGTGCCAGCAGCTTGTCACAGGGGATGAGCACTGAAGCTTTCTTT	CASSLSQGMSTEAFF
TRBJ1-1	-	-	TRBV29-1	12	TGCAGCGGCCGGGACGGAATTTCTGAAGCTTTCTTT	CSGRDGISEAFF
TRBJ1-6	TRBD1	-	TRBV2	13	TGTGCCAGCGCAGGGACAGGGGATTCACCCCTCCACTTT	CASAGTGDSPLHF
TRBJ1-2	-	-	TRBV29-1	15	TGCAGCGTTGAGGGCAGCCTTACTCGGGACTATGGCTACACCTTC	CSVEGSLTRDYGYTF
TRBJ1-4	TRBD1	-	TRBV20-1	13	TGCAGTAGTACAGGGGGAGCTAATGAAAAACTGTTTTTT	CSSTGGANEKLFF
TRBJ2-1	TRBD1	-	TRBV4-3	17	TGCGCCAGCAGCCAAGATCTCAGAGGGGGCGACTACAATGAGCAGTTCTTC	CASSQDLRGGDYNEQFF
TRBJ2-7	TRBD2	-	TRBV7-8	15	TGTGCCAGCACCGACCGAGCGGGGGACGCCTACGAGCAGTACTTC	CASTDRAGDAYEQYF
TRBJ1-2	TRBD1	-	TRBV30	13	TGTGCCTGGAGTGTAGACAGGGCCTATGGCTACACCTTC	CAWSVDRAYGYTF
TRBJ2-1	TRBD1	once	TRBV3-1	14	TGTGCCAGCAGCCAAGACAACAGGGGGGCTGAGCAGTTCTTC	CASSQDNRGAEQFF